The entry that follows covers one T cell receptor (beta chain) sequence. Its specificity is not known. One entry per CDR3 protein, called by TCRdb with MiXCR from the reads. This sample carries approximately 910,000 distinct CDR3 sequences, more than 25% of them seen once, and the ten largest clones take over 13%. The data derive from a study of T cell repertoires in cytomegalovirus infection. Study at large: Recently identified HLA-C-restricted CMV epitopes and well-studied HLA-B-restricted CMV epitopes were used by the study. It can be stated that public TCR beta signatures indicated CMV infection as well as a matching HLA type.

The length of the CDR3 is 14 residues. Germline V gene sequence: CDR1 MGHRA, CDR2 YSYEKL. The junction had 2 bases not matched to a gene; V was cut back by 3 bases and J by 4 bases. The chain couples TRBV4-1 to TRBJ2-3, with 9 bases aligning to TRBD1. This clonotype originated in a human donor in good health (CMV status not recorded). Some clones in this sample may be carry-over from other donors' samples. The starting material was cultured CD8+ T cells from PBMCs, obtained from culture after CMV antigen stimulation. The CDR3 loop is CASSQTGGADTQYF. CDR3 DNA sequence: TGCGCCAGCAGCCAGACAGGGGGAGCAGATACGCAGTATTTT.